These 8 T cell receptor beta chains were sequenced from one sample in a study of shared clonotypes between healthy human individuals. Measured with immunoSEQ multiplex PCR; TCRdb has only the in-frame clones, and not every one. The table has about 1.1 million clones, approximately 75% seen once; the top ten hold 0.89%. The sequencing sample was made of memory CD4+ T cells from PBMCs. As to subset: CD45RA-negative fraction. The receptors shown here come from a man younger than 35 in good health. Some clones in this sample may be carry-over from other donors' samples.

Notes on this clone: This may be a read error: a much more frequent sequence differs by one nucleotide. V is TRBV9 and J is TRBJ2-1; TRBD2 aligns across 11 bases. The CDR3 runs 14 residues. V was clipped by 4 bases and J by 5 bases; unmatched bases: 2. From germline, CDR1 is SGDLS and CDR2 YYNGEE. The CDR3 DNA reads as TGTGCCAGCAGCCCGGGACTAGCGGACAATGAGCAGTTCTTC. Translation: CASSPGLADNEQFF.

This clone has a single count. The same CDR3 is also encoded by other DNA sequences in this sample. The chain uses TRBV25-1 and TRBJ2-3; D is unclear. V was pared by 6 bases and J by 0 bases, with 4 bases between. Germline CDR1 reads MGHDK; CDR2 reads SYGVNS. The CDR3 is 12 residues long. The CDR3, as DNA: TGTGCCAGCAGAGACAGCACAGATACGCAGTATTTT. This gives the protein CASRDSTDTQYF.

The CDR3 here is CASRGRDTQYF. The CDR3 DNA sequence: TGTGCCAGCAGGGGCAGGGATACGCAGTATTTT. This chain joins TRBV6-6 and TRBJ2-3; the D is unclear. CDR1 MNHNY and CDR2 SVGAGI come from the germline V gene (reference sequence). The V end was cut by 6 bases, the J end by 6 bases, with 7 bases between. This CDR3 comprises 11 residues.

V is TRBV4-3 and J is TRBJ1-4, with TRBD1 identical over 8 bases. Germline V gene lookup returns CDR1 LGHNA and CDR2 YSLEER. This CDR3 has 16 residues. V shed 6 bases and J 8 bases; nucleotides not matched to a gene: 14. CDR3 coding DNA: TGCGCCAGCAGTCTCGGGGACAGGTTGGGGGAAGAAAAACTGTTTTTT. Protein: CASSLGDRLGEEKLFF.

V is TRBV2 and J is TRBJ1-2; weak D call: TRBD1 (6 bases). Germline-derived CDR1 and CDR2 are SNHLY and FYNNEI. The germline V and J ends were trimmed by 9 bases and 6 bases, with 17 bases remaining between them. This CDR3 comprises 13 residues. The CDR3 bases are TGTGCCAGTGTCCGGGACAACATCGATGGCTACACCTTC. Translation gives CASVRDNIDGYTF.

The chain joins TRBV5-1 to TRBJ2-3; TRBD1 aligns across 10 bases. CDR1 is SGHRS and CDR2 is YFSETQ in the germline V gene. V trimming: 4 bases; J trimming: 4 bases; junction bases outside the gene matches: 3. The CDR3 sequence is 14 residues long. Here the CDR3 reads CASSGQGGSDTQYF. CDR3 nucleotide sequence: TGCGCCAGCAGCGGACAGGGGGGTTCAGATACGCAGTATTTT. Using reference TRBV5-1 and TRBJ2-3 for the parts outside the CDR3, the full variable domain is KAGVTQTPRYLIKTRGQQVTLSCSPISGHRSVSWYQQTPGQGLQFLFEYFSETQRNKGNFPGRFSGRQFSNSRSEMNVSTLELGDSALYLCASSGQGGSDTQYFGPGTRLTVL.

The genes are TRBV19 and TRBJ1-5; no clear D gene. Germline V gives CDR1 LNHDA, CDR2 SQIVND (reference sequence). V lost 5 bases and J lost 10, with 12 bases in between. The CDR3 length is 12 residues. CDR3 amino acids: CASSPYRQPQHF. CDR3 DNA: TGTGCCAGTAGTCCGTACAGACAACCCCAGCATTTT.

The rearrangement joins TRBV4-2 to TRBJ2-1; no reliable D call. The CDR3 sequence is 15 residues long. Germline CDR1 LGHNA, CDR2 YNFKEQ. V was shortened by 0 bases and J by 12 bases, with 18 bases between the two germline ends. The CDR3 sequence is CASSQDRNTLPWQFF. In nucleotides, the CDR3 is TGTGCCAGCAGCCAAGATCGAAATACCCTCCCGTGGCAGTTCTTC.